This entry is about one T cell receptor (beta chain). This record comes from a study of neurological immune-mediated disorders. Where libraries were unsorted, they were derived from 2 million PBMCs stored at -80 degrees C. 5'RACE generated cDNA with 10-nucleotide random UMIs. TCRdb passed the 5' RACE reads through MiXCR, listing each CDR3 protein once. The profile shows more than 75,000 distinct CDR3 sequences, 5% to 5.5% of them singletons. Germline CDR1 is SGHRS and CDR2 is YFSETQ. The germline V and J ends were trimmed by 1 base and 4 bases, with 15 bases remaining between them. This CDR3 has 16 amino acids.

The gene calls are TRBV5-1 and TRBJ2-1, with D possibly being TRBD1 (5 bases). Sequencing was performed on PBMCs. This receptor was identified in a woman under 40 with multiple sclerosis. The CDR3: CASSLQSGARYNEQFF. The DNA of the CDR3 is TGCGCCAGCAGCTTGCAATCTGGGGCGAGGTACAATGAGCAGTTCTTC.